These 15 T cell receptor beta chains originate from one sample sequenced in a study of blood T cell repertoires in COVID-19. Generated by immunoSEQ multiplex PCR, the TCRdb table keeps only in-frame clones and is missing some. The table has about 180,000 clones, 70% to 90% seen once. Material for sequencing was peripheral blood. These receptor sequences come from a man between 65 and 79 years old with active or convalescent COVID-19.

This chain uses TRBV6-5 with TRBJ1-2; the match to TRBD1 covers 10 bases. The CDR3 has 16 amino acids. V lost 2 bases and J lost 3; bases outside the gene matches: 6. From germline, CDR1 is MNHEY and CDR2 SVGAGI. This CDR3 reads CASSYLGTGVDYGYTF. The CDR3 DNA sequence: TGTGCCAGCAGTTACCTCGGGACAGGGGTTGACTATGGCTACACCTTC.

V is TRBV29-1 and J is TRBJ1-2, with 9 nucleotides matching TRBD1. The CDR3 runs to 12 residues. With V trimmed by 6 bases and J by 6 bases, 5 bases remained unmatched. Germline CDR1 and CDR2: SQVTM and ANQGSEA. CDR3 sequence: CSVYRGPHGYTF. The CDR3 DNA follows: TGCAGCGTATACAGGGGGCCGCATGGCTACACCTTC. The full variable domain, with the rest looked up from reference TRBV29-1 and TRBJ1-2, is SAVISQKPSRDICQRGTSLTIQCQVDSQVTMMFWYRQQPGQSLTLIATANQGSEATYESGFVIDKFPISRPNLTFSTLTVSNMSPEDSSIYLCSVYRGPHGYTFGSGTRLTVV.

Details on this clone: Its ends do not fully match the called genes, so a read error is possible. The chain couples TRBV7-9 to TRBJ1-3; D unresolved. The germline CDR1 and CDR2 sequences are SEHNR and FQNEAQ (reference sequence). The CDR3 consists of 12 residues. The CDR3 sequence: CASSLITPRSHF. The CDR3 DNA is TGTGCCAGCAGCTTGATAACTCCCCGATCCCATTTT.

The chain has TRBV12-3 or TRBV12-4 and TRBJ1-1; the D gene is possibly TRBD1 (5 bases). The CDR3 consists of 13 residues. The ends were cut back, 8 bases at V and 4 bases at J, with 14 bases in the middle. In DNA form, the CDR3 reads TGTGCCAGCGAAAGGGGCCAAGGCACTGAAGCTTTCTTT. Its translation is CASERGQGTEAFF.

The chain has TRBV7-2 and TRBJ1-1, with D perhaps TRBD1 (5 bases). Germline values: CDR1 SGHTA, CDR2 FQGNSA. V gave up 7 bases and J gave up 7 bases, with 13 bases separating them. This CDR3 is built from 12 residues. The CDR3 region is CASIPRGGEAFF. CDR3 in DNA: TGTGCCAGCATCCCACGGGGGGGTGAAGCTTTCTTT.

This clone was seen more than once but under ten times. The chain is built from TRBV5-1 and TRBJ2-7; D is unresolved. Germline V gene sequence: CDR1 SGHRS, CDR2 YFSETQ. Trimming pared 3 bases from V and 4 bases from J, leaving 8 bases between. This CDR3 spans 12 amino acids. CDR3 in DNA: TGCGCCAGCAGCTCGACATCTTACGAGCAGTACTTC. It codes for CASSSTSYEQYF.

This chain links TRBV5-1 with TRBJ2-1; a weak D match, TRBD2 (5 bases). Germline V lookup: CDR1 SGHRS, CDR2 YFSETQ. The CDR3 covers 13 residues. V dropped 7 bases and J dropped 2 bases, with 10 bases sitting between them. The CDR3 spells CASQRDTYNEQFF. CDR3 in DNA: TGCGCCAGCCAGAGGGATACCTACAATGAGCAGTTCTTC.

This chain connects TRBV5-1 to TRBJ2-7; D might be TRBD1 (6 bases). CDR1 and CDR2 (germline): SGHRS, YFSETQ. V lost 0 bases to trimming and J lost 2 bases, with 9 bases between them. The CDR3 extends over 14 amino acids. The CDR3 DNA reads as TGCGCCAGCAGCTTGGCTCAGGGGACCTACGAGCAGTACTTC. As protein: CASSLAQGTYEQYF.

The DNA of the CDR3 is TGTGCCAGCAGCTTAGGGGGGGGATCCTACTACGAGCAGTACTTC. Residues: CASSLGGGSYYEQYF. The V and J genes are TRBV7-6 and TRBJ2-7, with TRBD2 matching over 7 bases. The CDR3 is 15 residues long. With 1 base clipped from V and 3 bases from J, the junction kept 6 bases outside the gene matches. Germline V gene data show CDR1 as SGHVS and CDR2 as FNYEAQ.

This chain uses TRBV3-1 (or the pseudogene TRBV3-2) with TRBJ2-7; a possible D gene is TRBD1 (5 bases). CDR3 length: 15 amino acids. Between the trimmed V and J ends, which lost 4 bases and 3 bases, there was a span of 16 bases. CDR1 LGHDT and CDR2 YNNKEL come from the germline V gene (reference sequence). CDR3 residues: CASSPTELRVYEQYF. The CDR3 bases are TGTGCCAGCAGCCCGACAGAACTCAGGGTCTACGAGCAGTACTTC.

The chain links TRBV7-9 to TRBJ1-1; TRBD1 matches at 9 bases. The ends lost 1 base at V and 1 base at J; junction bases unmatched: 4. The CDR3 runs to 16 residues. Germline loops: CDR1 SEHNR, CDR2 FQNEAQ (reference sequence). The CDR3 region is CASSLGTGVRNTEAFF. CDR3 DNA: TGTGCCAGCAGCTTAGGGACAGGGGTGAGGAACACTGAAGCTTTCTTT. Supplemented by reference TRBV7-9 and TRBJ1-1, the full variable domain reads DTGVSQNPRHKITKRGQNVTFRCDPISEHNRLYWYRQTLGQGPEFLTYFQNEAQLEKSRLLSDRFSAERPKGSFSTLEIQRTEQGDSAMYLCASSLGTGVRNTEAFFGQGTRLTVV.

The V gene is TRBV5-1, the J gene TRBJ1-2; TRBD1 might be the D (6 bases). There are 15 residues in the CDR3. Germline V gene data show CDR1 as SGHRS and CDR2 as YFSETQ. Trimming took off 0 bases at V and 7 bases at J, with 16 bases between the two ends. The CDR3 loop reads CASSLDGRGEGGYTF. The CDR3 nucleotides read TGCGCCAGCAGCTTGGATGGCAGGGGAGAAGGTGGCTACACCTTC.

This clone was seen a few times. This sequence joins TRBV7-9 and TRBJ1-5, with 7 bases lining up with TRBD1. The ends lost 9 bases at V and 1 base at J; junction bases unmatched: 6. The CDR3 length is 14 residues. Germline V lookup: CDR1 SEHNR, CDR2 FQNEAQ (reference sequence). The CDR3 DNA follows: TGTGCCAGTGCCCGGGACAGAAGCAATCAGCCCCAGCATTTT. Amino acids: CASARDRSNQPQHF.

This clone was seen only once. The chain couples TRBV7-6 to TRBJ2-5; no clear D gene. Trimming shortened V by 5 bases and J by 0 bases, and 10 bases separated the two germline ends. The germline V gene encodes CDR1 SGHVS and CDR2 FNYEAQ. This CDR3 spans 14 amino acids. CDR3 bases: TGTGCCAGCAGCCCACCCACAAACCAAGAGACCCAGTACTTC. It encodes CASSPPTNQETQYF.

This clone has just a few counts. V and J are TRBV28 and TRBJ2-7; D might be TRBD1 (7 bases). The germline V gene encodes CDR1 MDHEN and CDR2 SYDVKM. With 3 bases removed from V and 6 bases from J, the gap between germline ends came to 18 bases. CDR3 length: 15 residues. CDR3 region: CASSLGGQRGGEQYF. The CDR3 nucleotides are TGTGCCAGCAGTTTGGGGGGACAGAGGGGAGGCGAGCAGTACTTC.